This TCR beta chain appears in the sequencing data of a study of T cell responses to AZD1222 COVID-19 vaccine. Study observations and caveats: Donors were largely white British and mainly female; clonal diversity was possibly underestimated.

Pooled together were second doses at about 4 or about 12 weeks. Notes on this clone: The antigen remains unidentified.

V was shortened by 3 bases and J by 1 base, with 11 bases between the two germline ends. The CDR3 is 14 residues long. Germline CDR1 SGDLS, CDR2 YYNGEE. Profiled with immunoSEQ multiplex PCR; TCRdb holds only in-frame clones, not every one. The repertoire has approximately 67,000 clones, 80% to 90% of them found once; the top ten carry roughly 28%. This sample comprised peripheral blood, obtained 28 days after the second AZD1222 dose. The chain combines TRBV9 with TRBJ2-7; TRBD1 is a possible D gene (6 bases). The sequence was collected from an adult who received the AZD1222 COVID-19 vaccine. Here the CDR3 DNA reads TGTGCCAGCAGCGCAGGGGAAAGGTCCTACGAGCAGTACTTC. Residues: CASSAGERSYEQYF.